Presented here are 29 T cell receptor beta chains from one specimen sequenced in a study of blood T cell repertoires in COVID-19 (dated by TCRdb to about 2020). The library was generated by the immunoSEQ multiplex PCR assay. TCRdb holds this immuneACCESS table with in-frame rearrangements only. Some clones are missing; in checked studies, unresolved V genes explain under half, and the rest has no known cause. Within this sample are a few hundred thousand clones, with 75% to 90% of them counted one time only. The ten largest clones capture 5.2% of the sample. The specimen was peripheral blood. The receptors come from a woman aged 70 to 79 with COVID-19, enrolled during active disease.

The chain couples TRBV7-9 to TRBJ1-2, with D uncertain. Looked up from germline, CDR1 is SEHNR and CDR2 is FQNEAQ (reference sequence). V gave up 3 bases and J gave up 5 bases, with 7 bases separating them. This CDR3 has 12 residues. CDR3 region: CASSFSQYGYTF. CDR3 in DNA: TGTGCCAGCAGCTTTTCACAGTATGGCTACACCTTC.

The gene calls are TRBV28 and TRBJ1-5, with D maybe TRBD1 (5 bases). V shed 10 bases and J shed 0 bases, with 13 bases lying between them. Germline V gene data show CDR1 as MDHEN and CDR2 as SYDVKM. This CDR3 has 14 residues. The CDR3 DNA reads TGTGCCAACGGGCAGGGTGGTAGCAATCAGCCCCAGCATTTT. Translated: CANGQGGSNQPQHF.

V is TRBV6-6 and J is TRBJ2-2; D may be TRBD2 (5 bases). This CDR3 contains 15 residues. V lost 0 bases, J lost 4 bases, and 9 bases lay in between. Germline assignment: CDR1 MNHNY and CDR2 SVGAGI (reference sequence). The CDR3 region has the DNA TGTGCCAGCAGTTACTCTTGGGCGGGCACCGGGGAGCTGTTTTTT. This translates into CASSYSWAGTGELFF.

The table lists this clone with a few counts. This chain uses TRBV2 with TRBJ1-6; 8 bases map to TRBD1. The CDR3 consists of 13 residues. CDR1 is SNHLY, CDR2 FYNNEI, per germline. V was pared by 7 bases and J by 7 bases, with 3 bases of the junction left unmatched. The CDR3 sequence is CASKGQGNSPLHF. CDR3 DNA sequence: TGTGCCAGCAAAGGACAGGGAAATTCACCCCTCCACTTT. The variable domain in full, with the rest retrieved from reference TRBV2 and TRBJ1-6, is EPEVTQTPSHQVTQMGQEVILRCVPISNHLYFYWYRQILGQKVEFLVSFYNNEISEKSEIFDDQFSVERPDGSNFTLKIRSTKLEDSAMYFCASKGQGNSPLHFGNGTRLTVT.

This chain connects TRBV5-4 to TRBJ1-1; a weak D match, TRBD1 (5 bases). CDR1 is SGHNT and CDR2 is YYREEE in the germline V gene (reference sequence). The CDR3 loop spans 16 amino acids. V gave up 1 base and J gave up 6 bases, with 19 bases separating them. The CDR3 coding sequence is TGTGCCAGCAGCTTGAGAGTCAGGCAGGGAGGTGCTGAAGCTTTCTTT. Encoded protein: CASSLRVRQGGAEAFF.

This clone has only one observation. The chain links TRBV5-6 to TRBJ1-5; 7 nucleotides agree with TRBD1. V dropped 2 bases and J dropped 2; count of bases not matched to a gene: 4. Germline V gene data show CDR1 as SGHDT and CDR2 as YYEEEE. CDR3 length: 15 residues. CDR3 nucleotide sequence: TGTGCCAGCAGCTTTAGGGGGCAAGGCAATCAGCCCCAGCATTTT. Its protein is CASSFRGQGNQPQHF. Based on the CDR3 plus reference TRBV5-6 and TRBJ1-5, the full variable domain is DAGVTQSPTHLIKTRGQQVTLRCSPKSGHDTVSWYQQALGQGPQFIFQYYEEEERQRGNFPDRFSGHQFPNYSSELNVNALLLGDSALYLCASSFRGQGNQPQHFGDGTRLSIL.

The chain couples TRBV5-6 to TRBJ1-1; the D is unclear. Per the germline V gene, CDR1 is SGHDT and CDR2 is YYEEEE. The CDR3 is made up of 17 amino acids. V gave up 0 bases and J gave up 1 base, with 16 bases separating them. CDR3 nucleotide sequence: TGTGCCAGCAGCTTGGGCTCCCTTGGGAGACAGAACACTGAAGCTTTCTTT. Protein product: CASSLGSLGRQNTEAFF.

The V call is TRBV19, the J call TRBJ1-2, with 7 bases that match TRBD1. The CDR3 spans 17 residues. Germline V gene lookup returns CDR1 LNHDA and CDR2 SQIVND (reference sequence). J gave up 2 bases and V 3 bases, and 12 bases lay outside the gene matches. The CDR3 region has the DNA TGTGCCAGTAGTATCGCCCCGGGACAGCGCGGGAACTATGGCTACACCTTC. Amino acid sequence: CASSIAPGQRGNYGYTF.

The chain links TRBV10-3 to TRBJ1-5; no clear D. Germline-derived CDR1 and CDR2 are ENHRY and SYGVKD. The CDR3 is made up of 14 amino acids. V gave up 2 bases and J gave up 2 bases, with 7 bases separating them. CDR3 DNA sequence: TGTGCCATCAGTGAGGGGAGTGGCAATCAGCCCCAGCATTTT. Translating gives CAISEGSGNQPQHF.

CDR3 sequence reads: CASSGTGSRTQYF. The CDR3, as DNA: TGTGCCAGTAGTGGGACAGGGTCCCGGACCCAGTACTTC. The rearrangement links TRBV19 to TRBJ2-5, with TRBD1 matching 9 bases. Looked up from germline, CDR1 is LNHDA and CDR2 is SQIVND (reference sequence). The CDR3 totals 13 residues. Trimming at V came to 5 bases and at J to 7 bases, leaving 5 bases not matched to a gene. Using reference TRBV19 and TRBJ2-5 for the parts outside the CDR3, the full variable domain is DGGITQSPKYLFRKEGQNVTLSCEQNLNHDAMYWYRQDPGQGLRLIYYSQIVNDFQKGDIAEGYSVSREKKESFPLTVTSAQKNPTAFYLCASSGTGSRTQYFGPGTRLLVL.

V and J are TRBV18 and TRBJ1-5, with 10 bases aligning to TRBD1. Germline V gene data show CDR1 as KGHSH and CDR2 as LQKENI. The J segment lost 3 bases and the V segment lost 2 bases, leaving 4 bases of the junction unmatched. The CDR3 has 16 residues. The CDR3 loop reads CASSPTGTGANQPQHF. The CDR3 DNA is TGTGCCAGCTCACCAACCGGGACAGGGGCCAATCAGCCCCAGCATTTT. Combining the CDR3 with reference TRBV18 and TRBJ1-5 gives the whole variable domain NAGVMQNPRHLVRRRGQEARLRCSPMKGHSHVYWYRQLPEEGLKFMVYLQKENIIDESGMPKERFSAEFPKEGPSILRIQQVVRGDSAAYFCASSPTGTGANQPQHFGDGTRLSIL.

The sample holds one count of this clone. The chain couples TRBV28 to TRBJ1-2, with a possible D match to TRBD1 (5 bases). V was pared by 5 bases and J by 8 bases, with 15 bases between. CDR3 length: 13 amino acids. Germline-derived CDR1 and CDR2 are MDHEN and SYDVKM. This CDR3 is CASSRVRGGGYTF. As DNA, the CDR3 is TGTGCCAGCAGTCGCGTGAGGGGAGGAGGCTACACCTTC.

This chain uses TRBV5-1 with TRBJ1-4; D remains unclear. The germline V and J ends were trimmed by 4 bases and 3 bases, with 10 bases remaining between them. CDR3 length equals 14 residues. Germline lookup yields CDR1 SGHRS and CDR2 YFSETQ. CDR3 nucleotides: TGCGCCAGCAGCCTCAGAAGCGCTAATGAAAAACTGTTTTTT. As protein: CASSLRSANEKLFF.

In this sample, this clone turned up a few times. CDR3 loop: CASSLEASAYNEQFF. CDR3 DNA: TGCGCCAGCAGCTTGGAGGCTAGCGCCTACAATGAGCAGTTCTTC. The chain recombines TRBV5-1 with TRBJ2-1; possible D gene TRBD2, 6 bases. V dropped 0 bases and J dropped 2 bases, with 9 bases sitting between them. The V gene's germline CDR1 is SGHRS and CDR2 YFSETQ. CDR3 size: 15 residues.

The gene calls are TRBV27 and TRBJ2-7, with a tentative D call TRBD1 (6 bases). Looked up from germline, CDR1 is MNHEY and CDR2 is SMNVEV (reference sequence). The CDR3 sequence is 11 residues long. V lost 7 bases and J lost 8, with 12 bases in between. CDR3 in amino acids: CASTSGTQQYF. The CDR3 DNA sequence: TGTGCCAGCACCTCCGGGACACAGCAGTACTTC.

This clone is a singleton in its sample. J is TRBJ1-1 and V is TRBV4-1, with D maybe TRBD1 (6 bases). The CDR3 has 18 amino acids. The germline V and J ends were trimmed by 2 bases and 1 base, with 20 bases remaining between them. Germline lookup yields CDR1 MGHRA and CDR2 YSYEKL. As DNA, the CDR3 is TGCGCCAGCAGCCAATGGTTTCTTGTGGGACAACGGAACACTGAAGCTTTCTTT. Residues: CASSQWFLVGQRNTEAFF.

The J gene is TRBJ2-7, the V gene TRBV5-6; the match to TRBD2 covers 8 bases. This CDR3 has 15 amino acids. The germline gives CDR1 SGHDT, CDR2 YYEEEE. V was clipped by 1 base and J by 2 bases; unmatched bases: 5. CDR3 in amino acids: CASSLRLAGPYEQYF. CDR3 sequence (DNA): TGTGCCAGCAGCTTGCGTCTAGCGGGTCCCTACGAGCAGTACTTC.

This chain links TRBV7-8 with TRBJ2-1; 12 bases fit TRBD2. J gave up 4 bases and V 5 bases, and 12 bases lay outside the gene matches. Per germline, CDR1 SGHVS and CDR2 FQNEAQ. CDR3 size: 18 residues. The CDR3 is CASSLPFRLAGDYNEQFF. The CDR3 nucleotides read TGTGCCAGCAGCCTACCCTTTCGACTAGCGGGGGATTACAATGAGCAGTTCTTC. The whole variable domain, filled in from reference TRBV7-8 and TRBJ2-1, reads GAGVSQSPRYKVAKRGQDVALRCDPISGHVSLFWYQQALGQGPEFLTYFQNEAQLDKSGLPSDRFFAERPEGSVSTLKIQRTQQEDSAVYLCASSLPFRLAGDYNEQFFGPGTRLTVL.

The J gene is TRBJ1-5, the V gene TRBV2, with 7 bases identical to TRBD1. The CDR3 totals 14 residues. The V gene end was trimmed by 10 bases and the J gene end by 0 bases; junction bases not matched to a gene: 6. Germline V CDR1 and CDR2: SNHLY, FYNNEI. This CDR3 reads CATQGGSSNQPQHF. Written as DNA, the CDR3 is TGTGCCACCCAAGGGGGCTCTAGCAATCAGCCCCAGCATTTT.

In DNA form, the CDR3 reads TGTGCCAGCAGCTATACGGACAGGGGGCACGGTCAGCCCCAGCATTTT. It specifies CASSYTDRGHGQPQHF. The rearrangement uses TRBV5-4 and TRBJ1-5; TRBD1 agrees at 11 bases. Germline V gives CDR1 SGHNT, CDR2 YYREEE (reference sequence). The J segment lost 6 bases and the V segment lost 3 bases, leaving 8 bases of the junction unmatched. CDR3 length: 16 residues.

This clone was recorded only once. The CDR3 is CASSKTGALETQYF. CDR3 nucleotide sequence: TGTGCCAGCAGTAAAACAGGGGCCTTAGAGACCCAGTACTTC. The chain has TRBV25-1 and TRBJ2-5, with TRBD1 matching 7 bases. V lost 5 bases, J lost 4 bases, and 7 bases stayed unmatched. The CDR3 spans 14 residues. CDR1 and CDR2 (germline): MGHDK, SYGVNS.

This clone was seen more than once but under ten times. The chain uses TRBV2 and TRBJ2-7, with TRBD2 matching 10 bases. V lost 8 bases, J lost 3 bases, and 7 bases stayed unmatched. CDR3 length: 14 amino acids. Germline V gene data show CDR1 as SNHLY and CDR2 as FYNNEI. This CDR3 reads CASQPASGSYEQYF. In DNA form, the CDR3 reads TGTGCCAGCCAACCCGCTAGCGGGAGCTACGAGCAGTACTTC.

The chain uses TRBV28 and TRBJ2-3; the match to TRBD2 covers 10 bases. Germline V lookup: CDR1 MDHEN, CDR2 SYDVKM. With 3 bases clipped from V and 8 bases from J, the junction kept 8 bases outside the gene matches. CDR3 length: 15 amino acids. CDR3 nucleotides: TGTGCCAGCAGTTTGGGGCTAGCGGGAGTAGGTACGCAGTATTTT. It encodes CASSLGLAGVGTQYF. Drawing the rest from reference TRBV28 and TRBJ2-3, the complete variable domain is DVKVTQSSRYLVKRTGEKVFLECVQDMDHENMFWYRQDPGLGLRLIYFSYDVKMKEKGDIPEGYSVSREKKERFSLILESASTNQTSMYLCASSLGLAGVGTQYFGPGTRLTVL.

The CDR3 DNA reads TGTGCCAGCAGCGCCAGGTTTTACAATGAGCAGTTCTTC. Protein: CASSARFYNEQFF. The rearrangement joins TRBV7-8 to TRBJ2-1; D is unclear. Germline-derived CDR1 and CDR2 are SGHVS and FQNEAQ. V was pared by 5 bases and J by 4 bases, with 9 bases between. CDR3 length equals 13 residues.

CDR3 nucleotides: TGCGCCAGCAGCCGGACTAGCGGGAGTTACTCCTACAATGAGCAGTTCTTC. It is translated as CASSRTSGSYSYNEQFF. V gene TRBV4-3 combines with J gene TRBJ2-1; 13 bases line up with TRBD2. The ends lost 4 bases at V and 0 bases at J; junction bases unmatched: 3. The CDR3 consists of 17 residues. Germline V CDR1 and CDR2: LGHNA, YSLEER.

The chain recombines TRBV7-9 with TRBJ2-1, with 12 bases identical to TRBD2. J gave up 7 bases and V 5 bases, and 15 bases lay outside the gene matches. This CDR3 is 18 amino acids long. Germline V gene sequence: CDR1 SEHNR, CDR2 FQNEAQ (reference sequence). CDR3 nucleotide sequence: TGTGCCAGCAGCCCAAGGACTAGCGGGATCGTTATTGTAAATGAGCAGTTCTTC. This sequence encodes CASSPRTSGIVIVNEQFF.

The chain joins TRBV6-5 to TRBJ1-5, with 8 bases identical to TRBD1. V lost 7 bases to trimming and J lost 0 bases; unmatched junction nucleotides: 5. The germline CDR1 and CDR2 sequences are MNHEY and SVGAGI. CDR3 length equals 15 residues. The CDR3 sequence is CASIGTGGSNQPQHF. CDR3 coding DNA: TGTGCCAGCATTGGGACAGGTGGTAGCAATCAGCCCCAGCATTTT.

This rearrangement joins TRBV11-2 to TRBJ2-3; 10 bases map to TRBD2. CDR3 length: 14 residues. V trimming: 5 bases; J trimming: 6 bases; junction bases outside the gene matches: 5. The germline V gene encodes CDR1 SGHAT and CDR2 FQNNGV. The CDR3 protein is CASSRTSGKDTQYF. In nucleotides, the CDR3 is TGTGCCAGCAGCCGTACTAGCGGGAAGGATACGCAGTATTTT. Together with reference TRBV11-2 and TRBJ2-3, the CDR3 gives the full variable domain: EAGVAQSPRYKIIEKRQSVAFWCNPISGHATLYWYQQILGQGPKLLIQFQNNGVVDDSQLPKDRFSAERLKGVDSTLKIQPAKLEDSAVYLCASSRTSGKDTQYFGPGTRLTVL.

The rearrangement links TRBV5-1 to TRBJ2-7, with TRBD1 matching over 7 bases. Germline V gene sequence: CDR1 SGHRS, CDR2 YFSETQ. This CDR3 spans 14 amino acids. The V gene end was trimmed by 4 bases and the J gene end by 2 bases; junction bases not matched to a gene: 6. CDR3 protein: CASSLGQPPYEQYF. CDR3 bases: TGCGCCAGCAGCCTGGGACAGCCACCCTACGAGCAGTACTTC.